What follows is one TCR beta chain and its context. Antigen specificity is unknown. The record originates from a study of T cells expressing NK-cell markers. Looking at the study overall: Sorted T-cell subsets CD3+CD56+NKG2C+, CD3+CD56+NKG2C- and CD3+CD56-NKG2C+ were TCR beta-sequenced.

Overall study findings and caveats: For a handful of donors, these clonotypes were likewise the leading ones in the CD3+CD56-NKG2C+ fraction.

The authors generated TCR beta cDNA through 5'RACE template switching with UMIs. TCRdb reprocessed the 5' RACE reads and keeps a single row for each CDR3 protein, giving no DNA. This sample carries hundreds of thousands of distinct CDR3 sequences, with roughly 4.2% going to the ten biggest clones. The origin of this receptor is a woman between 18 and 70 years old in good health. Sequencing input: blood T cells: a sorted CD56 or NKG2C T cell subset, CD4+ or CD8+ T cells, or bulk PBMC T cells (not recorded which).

CDR3 loop: CASSRMGYTEAFF. The chain employs TRBV7-2 and TRBJ1-1. The CDR3 spans 13 residues. From germline, CDR1 is SGHTA and CDR2 FQGNSA.